This T cell receptor beta chain stems from a study of blood T cells in healthy people across ages (dated by TCRdb to the mid-2010s). Concerning the study at large: Template switching captured roughly one uniquely barcoded TCR beta cDNA molecule per two T cells in model experiments. Using deep sequencing normalized with unique cDNA molecular identifiers, the study measured how TCR beta repertoire diversity changes with age. Donors were grouped into four age groups: young (average roughly 17 years), middle-aged (39), aged (approximately 58) and long-lived (82). To avoid experimental bias, donors of different ages were distributed randomly across sequencing lanes. For two donors (one aged 18 to 29 and one aged 80 or older), the study analyzed two additional independent replicas of 1 million unique cDNA reads from the same blood draw. General conclusions and limits of the study: Observed TCR beta diversity correlated strongly with the percentage of naive T cells measured by flow cytometry. The long-lived group showed more naive CD4+ T cells, fewer expanded clones and increased TCR diversity than the aged group, suggesting age selection. Total diversity estimates from one million sequenced T cells were considered lower bounds and underestimates. Because the CMV infection status of the donors was unknown, age-related changes in expanded clonotypes may potentially have been confounded. Observed TCR beta diversity per million T cells fell roughly linearly with age, and a significant reduction was already apparent by age around 40. Because profiling used bulk unsorted PBMCs, naive and antigen-experienced compartments could not be compared conclusively.

The 40 or so donors, aged about 6 to 95 years, were systemically healthy Caucasian individuals from Russia. Each donor gave approximately 10 milliliters of peripheral blood, collected into EDTA-treated Vacutainer tubes. Ficoll-Paque density-gradient centrifugation was used to isolate PBMCs, with at least 7 million per sample. Total RNA, at least 5 micrograms per sample, was extracted from PBMCs with Trizol reagent. For every donor, an aliquot of PBMCs went through flow cytometry to measure the percentages of naive CD45RAhigh/CD27high T cells. CDR3 length: 12 amino acids, cysteine to phenylalanine. Of all the DNA, just the CDR3 is kept, 36 bases in frame from base 1. As encoded in the germline V gene, CDR1 is MDHEN while CDR2 is SYDVKM. Trimming costs V 3 bases and J 5 bases, and their ends lie 7 bases apart. Library preparation used 5' RACE. Instrument on record: Illumina HiSeq 2500. The second PCR ran for roughly 6 to 11 cycles and used a J-beta primer mix along with a sample-barcoded 5' primer. A unique molecular identifier was introduced onto each TCR beta cDNA molecule by a template-switch 5' adaptor carrying 12 random nucleotides. Each sample yielded at least 2.5 million CDR3-containing paired-end reads. First-strand cDNA synthesis was performed from all RNA using the Mint cDNA synthesis kit, with priming by a TRBC-specific oligonucleotide. After uracil-DNA glycosylase treatment, a first 18-cycle PCR used universal primers M1SS and BC2_uni_R on all cDNA. From the authors' description of their analysis: For normalization, 1 million high-quality reads were randomly selected from each sample, with every read carrying a distinct molecular identifier. Instead of being binned into consensus sequences, reads with shared molecular identifiers were discarded. CDR3 identification, clonotype clustering and error correction used MiTCR with a Q25 quality threshold and the strictest error-elimination algorithm. A nonparametric unseen species model using Euler transformation provided a lower-bound estimate of total TCR beta diversity. TCRdb reworked the public reads: Q25 trimming with fastp, MiXCR clone assembly, productive beta chains retained. All rows with the same CDR3 protein become a single entry with the most common DNA and genes. The V and J calls were not made by the authors but by TCRdb's processing. For this sample the table gives 600,000 to 1,000,000 distinct CDR3 sequences, of which 55% to 70% were detected only once. In total, the top ten clones hold approximately 20% of the sample.

As regards this clonotype: The antigen it recognizes is unknown. One base away there is no much larger clone; base qualities are not given.

The receptor's source is a man aged 25 to 40 in good health. Sequenced material: blood. The rearrangement joined TRBV28 to TRBJ2-5; no D gene can be assigned with confidence. CDR3 sequence: CASSFSVETQYF. The nucleotide sequence is given as TGTGCCAGCAGTTTTTCTGTCGAGACCCAGTACTTC.